This passage covers 11 T cell receptor beta chains from one sample sequenced in a study of T-cell memory formation after mild COVID-19. TCRdb recomputed calls from the 5' RACE reads with MiXCR, one row per CDR3 protein. This table has 250,000 or so distinct CDR3 sequences, under 20% appearing once. Sequencing was carried out using PBMCs or a T cell subset sorted from them (not recorded which). These receptors were collected from a man younger than 35 who had mild COVID-19 (a few samples of this study predate the infection). Cell type and time point are not known.

This clonotype was seen repeatedly, ten times or more. The chain uses TRBV7-2 and TRBJ1-4; no firm D call. Germline CDR1 SGHTA, CDR2 FQGNSA. The CDR3 contains 12 residues. Trimming cost V 3 bases and J 2 bases, with 1 base left between them. The CDR3 reads CASSLTNEKLFF. In DNA, the CDR3 is TGTGCCAGCAGCTTGACTAATGAAAAACTGTTTTTT.

This clonotype was recorded many times. This chain joins TRBV5-1 and TRBJ1-1, with D unresolved. The V gene's germline CDR1 is SGHRS and CDR2 YFSETQ. The V end lost 1 base, the J end lost 0 bases, and 10 bases lay between the germline ends. This CDR3 is 15 amino acids long. This chain's CDR3 is CASSLSIAMNTEAFF. CDR3 DNA sequence: TGCGCCAGCAGCTTGTCCATCGCCATGAACACTGAAGCTTTCTTT.

A note on this clonotype: One junction end disagrees with the germline gene, perhaps due to a read error. The chain links TRBV5-1 to TRBJ2-7; D is perhaps TRBD1 (6 bases). CDR1 and CDR2 from the germline V gene are SGHRS and YFSETQ. This CDR3 comprises 13 residues. The CDR3 coding sequence is TGCGCCAGCAGTTTGGACAGCCAGTACGAGCAGTACTTC. The encoded protein is CASSLDSQYEQYF.

This clonotype has only a few counts. This chain's CDR3 is CASRLGTEAFF. The CDR3 DNA is TGTGCCAGCAGGCTCGGGACTGAAGCTTTCTTT. The gene calls are TRBV12-3 or TRBV12-4 and TRBJ1-1; D unclear. CDR3 length equals 11 residues. The V gene lost 6 bases and the J gene lost 5 bases, with 7 bases spanning the gap.

This clonotype was detected only a few times. The chain carries TRBV15 and TRBJ1-5; D gene uncertain. Germline lookup yields CDR1 LNHNV and CDR2 YYDKDF (reference sequence). Trimming pared 6 bases from V and 0 bases from J, leaving 9 bases between. This CDR3 is 14 amino acids long. CDR3 coding DNA: TGTGCCACCAGTCCTGACCTTAGCAATCAGCCCCAGCATTTT. Protein sequence: CATSPDLSNQPQHF.

Only a few counts were recorded for this clonotype. The V and J genes are TRBV5-5 and TRBJ2-5; TRBD1 might be the D (6 bases). The CDR3 spans 17 residues. Germline V lookup: CDR1 SGHKS, CDR2 YYEKEE (reference sequence). V lost 1 base and J 5 bases, leaving 21 bases between the germline ends. CDR3 protein: CASSLSVGHTTGETQYF. CDR3 DNA: TGTGCCAGCAGCTTGTCTGTTGGACACACAACAGGGGAGACCCAGTACTTC.

This clonotype appeared a few times. The V gene is TRBV9, the J gene TRBJ2-1, with TRBD1 identical over 7 bases. V shed 2 bases, J shed 7 bases, and the junction held 6 bases outside the gene matches. The CDR3 has 14 amino acids. Per germline, CDR1 SGDLS and CDR2 YYNGEE. This chain's CDR3 is CASSVRWDSNEQFF. CDR3 sequence (DNA): TGTGCCAGCAGCGTCCGATGGGACAGTAATGAGCAGTTCTTC. The variable domain in full, completed from reference TRBV9 and TRBJ2-1, reads DSGVTQTPKHLITATGQRVTLRCSPRSGDLSVYWYQQSLDQGLQFLIQYYNGEERAKGNILERFSAQQFPDLHSELNLSSLELGDSALYFCASSVRWDSNEQFFGPGTRLTVL.

The rearrangement joins TRBV7-9 to TRBJ2-2; D not resolved. CDR3 size: 15 residues. V dropped 5 bases and J dropped 0 bases, with 10 bases sitting between them. The germline V gene has CDR1 SEHNR and CDR2 FQNEAQ (reference sequence). The CDR3: CASSPTAANTGELFF. As DNA, the CDR3 is TGTGCCAGCAGCCCTACAGCCGCGAACACCGGGGAGCTGTTTTTT. Variable domain in full (rest from reference TRBV7-9 and TRBJ2-2): DTGVSQNPRHKITKRGQNVTFRCDPISEHNRLYWYRQTLGQGPEFLTYFQNEAQLEKSRLLSDRFSAERPKGSFSTLEIQRTEQGDSAMYLCASSPTAANTGELFFGEGSRLTVL.

Ten or more counts support this clonotype. The chain has TRBV7-2 and TRBJ2-1, with TRBD1 matching 11 bases. After removal of 5 bases from V and 15 bases from J, the junction contained 12 bases not matched to a gene. Germline V CDR1 and CDR2: SGHTA, FQGNSA. This CDR3 contains 14 residues. In DNA form, the CDR3 reads TGTGCCAGCAGCGCCCGGACAGGGGGCCGGGAGGTGTTCTTC. Residues: CASSARTGGREVFF.

The table lists this clonotype with many counts. The chain links TRBV7-9 to TRBJ2-7; D is ambiguous. V was cut by 4 bases and J by 0 bases, with 10 bases left in between. The length of the CDR3 is 14 residues. Looked up from germline, CDR1 is SEHNR and CDR2 is FQNEAQ (reference sequence). CDR3 nucleotides: TGTGCCAGCAGCTCGACGACGGGCTCCTACGAGCAGTACTTC. Its translation is CASSSTTGSYEQYF.

V usage is TRBV4-1 and J usage is TRBJ2-1; possibly TRBD1 or TRBD2 for D (5 bases each). The CDR3 spans 13 residues. V shed 2 bases and J shed 5 bases, with 7 bases lying between them. The germline gives CDR1 MGHRA, CDR2 YSYEKL. The CDR3 sequence is CASSQRGDNEQFF. The CDR3 DNA is TGCGCCAGCAGCCAAAGGGGAGACAATGAGCAGTTCTTC.